Following are 23 T cell receptor beta chains from one sample sequenced in a study of response to subunit inactivated influenza vaccine. TCRdb recomputed calls from the RT-PCR reads with MiXCR, one row per CDR3 protein. The sample has about 780,000 distinct CDR3 sequences; about a fifth are singletons. Specimen: PBMCs from blood, collected about 5 days after vaccination. All receptors derive from a man aged 50 to 60 who received an inactivated influenza vaccine.

This clonotype was seen only a few times. The V gene is TRBV6-2 or TRBV6-3, the J gene TRBJ1-6; a possible D gene is TRBD1 (5 bases). The germline gives CDR1 MNHEY, CDR2 SVGEGT. The CDR3 loop spans 16 amino acids. Trimming cost V 4 bases and J 2 bases, with 12 bases left between them. The CDR3 sequence: CASSSTRETYNSPLHF. The CDR3 DNA reads as TGTGCCAGCAGTTCCACCAGGGAAACCTATAATTCACCCCTCCACTTT.

This clonotype was counted a few times. This rearrangement joins TRBV20-1 to TRBJ2-1; 10 bases are shared with TRBD2. The CDR3 spans 19 residues. After removal of 0 bases from V and 0 bases from J, the junction contained 11 bases not matched to a gene. In germline, CDR1 is DFQATT, CDR2 SNEGSKA (reference sequence). CDR3 in amino acids: CSAREVAGGHTSSYNEQFF. In DNA, the CDR3 is TGCAGTGCTAGAGAGGTAGCGGGGGGTCATACGAGCTCCTACAATGAGCAGTTCTTC.

This rearrangement joins TRBV9 to TRBJ2-7; TRBD2 matches 8 bases. Germline-derived CDR1 and CDR2 are SGDLS and YYNGEE. The V and J ends lost 3 bases and 1 base, in that order; junction bases with no gene match: 6. CDR3 length equals 15 residues. The CDR3 here is CASSASGSSSYEQYF. The DNA for the CDR3 is TGTGCCAGCAGCGCAAGCGGGAGTTCATCCTACGAGCAGTACTTC.

The sample holds many counts of this clonotype. The gene calls are TRBV5-1 and TRBJ2-1; D ambiguous. The V gene lost 3 bases and the J gene lost 8 bases, with 12 bases spanning the gap. CDR3 length equals 13 residues. Germline CDR1 SGHRS, CDR2 YFSETQ. The CDR3 reads CASSSGSDDEQFF. The CDR3 nucleotides read TGCGCCAGCAGCTCCGGGTCGGACGATGAGCAGTTCTTC. The full variable domain, rest sourced from reference TRBV5-1 and TRBJ2-1, is KAGVTQTPRYLIKTRGQQVTLSCSPISGHRSVSWYQQTPGQGLQFLFEYFSETQRNKGNFPGRFSGRQFSNSRSEMNVSTLELGDSALYLCASSSGSDDEQFFGPGTRLTVL.

This clonotype was counted between two and nine times. The V and J genes are TRBV20-1 and TRBJ2-5; D might be TRBD2 (6 bases). This CDR3 has 13 amino acids. V lost 4 bases, J lost 7 bases, and 16 bases lay in between. Germline CDR1 and CDR2: DFQATT and SNEGSKA (reference sequence). In nucleotides, the CDR3 is TGCAGTGCTAATGCGGACGGGAGAAGGACCCAGTACTTC. Protein product: CSANADGRRTQYF.

The chain combines TRBV4-1 with TRBJ2-1; TRBD2 matches at 10 bases. Looked up from germline, CDR1 is MGHRA and CDR2 is YSYEKL. The CDR3 covers 16 residues. Germline trimming cut 4 bases from V and 9 bases from J; bases unmatched to any gene: 12. The CDR3: CASSPAILAGIGEQFF. DNA of the CDR3: TGCGCCAGCAGCCCTGCTATACTAGCGGGGATCGGTGAGCAGTTCTTC.

A few counts support this clonotype. The chain recombines TRBV13 with TRBJ2-1; 10 bases map to TRBD1. Unmatched junction bases numbered 7, after V lost 5 bases and J lost 6 bases. The germline V gene encodes CDR1 PRHDT and CDR2 FYEKMQ (reference sequence). The CDR3 is 15 amino acids. The DNA for the CDR3 is TGTGCCAGCAGCCCAGAAGGGACAGGGGTCAATGAGCAGTTCTTC. This gives the protein CASSPEGTGVNEQFF. The variable domain in full, completed from reference TRBV13 and TRBJ2-1, reads AAGVIQSPRHLIKEKRETATLKCYPIPRHDTVYWYQQGPGQDPQFLISFYEKMQSDKGSIPDRFSAQQFSDYHSELNMSSLELGDSALYFCASSPEGTGVNEQFFGPGTRLTVL.

The rearrangement uses TRBV24-1 and TRBJ2-3; D gene ambiguous. In germline, CDR1 is KGHDR, CDR2 SFDVKD. The V gene lost 3 bases and the J gene lost 9 bases, with 15 bases spanning the gap. The CDR3 extends over 14 amino acids. CDR3 bases: TGTGCCACCAGTGATACGTCACCCGAGGCCACGCAGTATTTT. Its translation is CATSDTSPEATQYF.

This rearrangement joins TRBV10-3 to TRBJ2-1; 7 nucleotides line up with TRBD2. Germline CDR1 is ENHRY and CDR2 is SYGVKD. With V trimmed by 3 bases and J by 6 bases, 8 bases remained unmatched. The length of the CDR3 is 15 residues. CDR3 residues: CAISEGLAVFNEQFF. The CDR3 bases are TGTGCCATCAGTGAAGGCCTAGCGGTCTTCAATGAGCAGTTCTTC.

This clonotype has only a few counts. J is TRBJ1-1 and V is TRBV10-3; no clear D gene. Trimming left V 0 bases short and J 3 bases short, with 8 bases between. This CDR3 comprises 14 residues. Germline-derived CDR1 and CDR2 are ENHRY and SYGVKD. In DNA form, the CDR3 reads TGTGCCATCAGTGAGTCAGACGGGTACACTGAAGCTTTCTTT. Translated, it gives CAISESDGYTEAFF.

For the CDR3, the DNA is TGTGCCAGCAGCCTGGACATACCTAACAACTACAATGAGCAGTTCTTC. It specifies CASSLDIPNNYNEQFF. This sequence joins TRBV2 and TRBJ2-1; a weak D match, TRBD1 (5 bases). Germline CDR1 SNHLY, CDR2 FYNNEI. V was cut by 6 bases and J by 3 bases, with 18 bases left in between. This CDR3 region has 16 residues.

The sample holds a few counts of this clonotype. The chain couples TRBV27 to TRBJ1-3, with D perhaps TRBD1 (5 bases). The CDR3 sequence is 15 residues long. Germline CDR1 and CDR2: MNHEY and SMNVEV (reference sequence). Trimming pared 5 bases from V and 0 bases from J, leaving 11 bases between. The CDR3 sequence is CASSPTGHSGNTIYF. In DNA, the CDR3 is TGTGCCAGCAGTCCTACAGGCCACTCTGGAAACACCATATATTTT.

The table lists this clonotype with a few counts. The chain combines TRBV15 with TRBJ2-2; D gene uncertain. V was clipped by 5 bases and J by 8 bases, with 12 bases between them. The CDR3 loop spans 13 amino acids. Germline CDR1 is LNHNV and CDR2 is YYDKDF (reference sequence). For the CDR3, the DNA is TGTGCCACCAGCCCAGAATTATTTGGGGAGCTGTTTTTT. This translates into CATSPELFGELFF.

This clonotype was seen repeatedly, ten times or more. This chain uses TRBV5-6 with TRBJ2-1; 9 bases are a match to TRBD2. Germline V gives CDR1 SGHDT, CDR2 YYEEEE. Germline trimming cut 1 base from V and 6 bases from J; bases unmatched to any gene: 5. The CDR3 loop spans 15 amino acids. Here the CDR3 DNA reads TGTGCCAGCAGCTTGATAGCGGGAGCCGGCAATGAGCAGTTCTTC. Translating gives CASSLIAGAGNEQFF.

The J gene is TRBJ2-5, the V gene TRBV7-9, with a tentative D call TRBD1 (5 bases). Germline CDR1 SEHNR, CDR2 FQNEAQ (reference sequence). V lost 0 bases and J 2 bases, leaving 16 bases between the germline ends. This CDR3 region has 17 residues. The CDR3 loop reads CASSLARSWTLQETQYF. CDR3 coding DNA: TGTGCCAGCAGCTTAGCGCGGAGTTGGACACTTCAAGAGACCCAGTACTTC.

V and J are TRBV3-1 and TRBJ2-1, with 13 bases that match TRBD2. This CDR3 contains 15 residues. V dropped 1 base and J dropped 7; count of bases not matched to a gene: 1. The germline gives CDR1 LGHDT, CDR2 YNNKEL (reference sequence). In DNA form, the CDR3 reads TGTGCCAGCAGCCAAGTGACTAGCGGGGGGAATGAGCAGTTCTTC. It yields the protein CASSQVTSGGNEQFF.

The chain has TRBV7-9 and TRBJ2-7; D not resolved. The V gene's germline CDR1 is SEHNR and CDR2 FQNEAQ (reference sequence). Trimming took off 2 bases at V and 9 bases at J, with 11 bases between the two ends. CDR3 length: 12 residues. The CDR3 nucleotides are TGTGCCAGCAGCTTACTGGGAAGGTGGCAGTACTTC. This encodes CASSLLGRWQYF.

This clonotype was detected many times. The gene calls are TRBV5-6 and TRBJ2-7; 7 positions agree with TRBD1. The junction had 6 bases not matched to a gene; V was cut back by 4 bases and J by 2 bases. The CDR3 is made up of 14 amino acids. The germline V gene encodes CDR1 SGHDT and CDR2 YYEEEE. CDR3 region: CASSLRGSPYEQYF. CDR3 DNA: TGTGCCAGCAGCCTCAGGGGGTCCCCCTACGAGCAGTACTTC. The variable domain in full, with the rest retrieved from reference TRBV5-6 and TRBJ2-7, is DAGVTQSPTHLIKTRGQQVTLRCSPKSGHDTVSWYQQALGQGPQFIFQYYEEEERQRGNFPDRFSGHQFPNYSSELNVNALLLGDSALYLCASSLRGSPYEQYFGPGTRLTVT.

The genes are TRBV30 and TRBJ2-1; 8 nucleotides line up with TRBD2. V shed 1 base, J shed 10 bases, and the junction held 6 bases outside the gene matches. The CDR3 covers 13 residues. Germline values: CDR1 GTSNPN, CDR2 SVGIG (reference sequence). The CDR3, as DNA: TGTGCCTGGAGTGGACCGATAGCGGGGGAGCAGTTCTTC. This sequence encodes CAWSGPIAGEQFF. The entire variable domain, with the rest obtained from reference TRBV30 and TRBJ2-1, is as follows: SQTIHQWPATLVQPVGSPLSLECTVEGTSNPNLYWYRQAAGRGLQLLFYSVGIGQISSEVPQNLSASRPQDRQFILSSKKLLLSDSGFYLCAWSGPIAGEQFFGPGTRLTVL.

The rearrangement uses TRBV6-4 and TRBJ2-3, with 12 bases that match TRBD2. CDR1 is MRHNA and CDR2 is SNTAGT in the germline V gene. With 3 bases clipped from V and 4 bases from J, the junction kept 2 bases outside the gene matches. The CDR3 runs to 15 residues. DNA for the CDR3: TGTGCCAGCAGTGAGACTAGCGGGGGAGCAGATACGCAGTATTTT. It is translated as CASSETSGGADTQYF.

There are many counts of this clonotype. The chain employs TRBV11-3 and TRBJ2-1, with TRBD2 matching over 11 bases. CDR1 is SGHNT, CDR2 YENEEA, per germline. The CDR3 is 15 amino acids. The V and J ends lost 3 bases and 4 bases, in that order; junction bases with no gene match: 2. The CDR3 reads CASSFGTSGYNEQFF. The DNA of the CDR3 is TGTGCCAGCAGCTTTGGGACTAGCGGTTACAATGAGCAGTTCTTC.

This clonotype was observed a few times. The chain has TRBV7-2 and TRBJ1-3; a weak D match, TRBD1 (5 bases). Germline V gene data show CDR1 as SGHTA and CDR2 as FQGNSA. Trimming shortened V by 2 bases and J by 0 bases, and 14 bases separated the two germline ends. The CDR3 extends over 17 amino acids. The CDR3 nucleotides read TGTGCCAGCAGCTTACAGGGTATAAGGAGCTCTGGAAACACCATATATTTT. This codes for CASSLQGIRSSGNTIYF.

The V and J genes are TRBV2 and TRBJ2-2, with D perhaps matching TRBD2 (6 bases). The germline V gene encodes CDR1 SNHLY and CDR2 FYNNEI. V lost 8 bases and J 4 bases, leaving 20 bases between the germline ends. This CDR3 is built from 16 residues. CDR3 DNA: TGTGCCAGCGGACGGCCGCCTAGCGCGATCACCGGGGAGCTGTTTTTT. Its protein product is CASGRPPSAITGELFF.